These 5 T cell receptor beta chains came from one sample sequenced in a study of OX40 agonist ivuxolimab in advanced cancers. Using immunoSEQ multiplex PCR, the repertoire was profiled, and TCRdb retains in-frame clones only, with some absent. The table includes more than 60,000 clones, about 85% detected once. The source was CD4+ or CD8+ T cells sorted from blood, collected in a trial of the OX40 agonist ivuxolimab. The receptors come from an adult with an advanced solid tumor such as melanoma, head and neck, liver or kidney cancer.

This chain joins TRBV6-8 and TRBJ1-1, with D unclear. The CDR3 sequence is 14 residues long. V was clipped by 6 bases and J by 5 bases, with 16 bases between them. Germline CDR1 is MNHGY and CDR2 is SAAAGT. The chain's CDR3 is CASRTKGGGTEAFF. CDR3 nucleotides: TGTGCCAGCAGGACGAAGGGTGGCGGTACTGAAGCTTTCTTT.

V gene TRBV5-1 combines with J gene TRBJ1-2; the match to TRBD1 covers 7 bases. CDR1 and CDR2 (germline): SGHRS, YFSETQ. J lost 2 bases, V lost 4 bases, and 5 bases had no gene match. The CDR3 runs 14 residues. CDR3 loop: CASSPRDSNYGYTF. The CDR3 DNA is TGCGCCAGCAGCCCGAGGGACAGCAACTATGGCTACACCTTC.

The V call is TRBV2, the J call TRBJ2-1; no firm D call. Trimming cost V 6 bases and J 6 bases, with 9 bases left between them. The CDR3 sequence is 12 residues long. Germline CDR1 and CDR2: SNHLY and FYNNEI. The CDR3 coding sequence is TGTGCCAGCAGCCCGGACGTCAATGAGCAGTTCTTC. It yields the protein CASSPDVNEQFF.

The V call is TRBV19, the J call TRBJ2-1; TRBD2 matches 9 bases. Germline V gives CDR1 LNHDA, CDR2 SQIVND (reference sequence). This CDR3 comprises 14 residues. Unmatched junction bases numbered 3, after V lost 2 bases and J lost 7 bases. The CDR3 reads CASSINLAGNEQFF. CDR3 bases: TGTGCCAGTAGTATAAACCTAGCGGGGAATGAGCAGTTCTTC.

V is TRBV5-4 and J is TRBJ2-3; D is possibly TRBD2 (5 bases). Germline values: CDR1 SGHNT, CDR2 YYREEE (reference sequence). The CDR3 consists of 13 residues. The V end was cut by 4 bases, the J end by 5 bases, with 11 bases between. The CDR3 sequence is CASSPYGVDTQYF. In DNA, the CDR3 is TGTGCCAGCAGCCCTTACGGGGTAGATACGCAGTATTTT. Together with reference TRBV5-4 and TRBJ2-3, the CDR3 gives the full variable domain: ETGVTQSPTHLIKTRGQQVTLRCSSQSGHNTVSWYQQALGQGPQFIFQYYREEENGRGNFPPRFSGLQFPNYSSELNVNALELDDSALYLCASSPYGVDTQYFGPGTRLTVL.